This T cell receptor beta chain was observed in a study of blood T cells in healthy people across ages. It was with a sample-barcoded 5' primer and a J-beta primer mix that a second PCR of roughly 7 to 12 cycles was run. TCRdb processed the 5' RACE reads anew with MiXCR; each CDR3 protein has one entry. This table has 750,000 to 950,000 distinct CDR3 sequences, about 28% appearing once. This CDR3 contains 16 residues. The V and J ends lost 1 base and 1 base respectively, with 14 bases between them. Germline V lookup: CDR1 DFQATT, CDR2 SNEGSKA (reference sequence). Those donating, healthy Caucasian individuals from Russia, were aged about 6 to 95. The same data also went into a second study, on T cells of mothers and their children.

What was sequenced was blood. The source is a woman aged 40 to 55 in good health. The V and J genes are TRBV20-1 and TRBJ1-5; a weak D match, TRBD1 (5 bases). The CDR3 here is CSARGGGATSNQPQHF. The CDR3 bases are TGCAGTGCTAGAGGGGGCGGGGCAACGAGCAATCAGCCCCAGCATTTT.